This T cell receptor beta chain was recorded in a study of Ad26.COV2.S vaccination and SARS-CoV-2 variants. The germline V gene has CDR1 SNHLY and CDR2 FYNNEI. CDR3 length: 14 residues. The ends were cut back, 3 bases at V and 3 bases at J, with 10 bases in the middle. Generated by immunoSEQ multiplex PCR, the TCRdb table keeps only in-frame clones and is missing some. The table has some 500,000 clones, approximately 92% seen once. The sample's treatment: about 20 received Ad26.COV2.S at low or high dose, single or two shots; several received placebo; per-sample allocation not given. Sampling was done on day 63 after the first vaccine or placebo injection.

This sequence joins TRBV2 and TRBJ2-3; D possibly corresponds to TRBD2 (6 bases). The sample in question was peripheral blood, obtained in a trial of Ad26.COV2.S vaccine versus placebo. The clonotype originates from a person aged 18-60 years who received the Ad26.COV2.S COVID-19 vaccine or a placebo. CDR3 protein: CASSDGGWTDTQYF. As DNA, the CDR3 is TGTGCCAGCAGTGACGGGGGTTGGACAGATACGCAGTATTTT.